The rows below give T cell receptor beta chains drawn from one sample of a study of cytomegalovirus exposure and HLA in healthy donors. The method was immunoSEQ multiplex PCR; TCRdb's version includes in-frame clones alone and lacks a portion of them. The table records roughly 130,000 clones, 80% of them present only once. The sequencing input was PBMCs. These receptors were obtained from a male donor in good health and CMV-seronegative. CDR3s include the opening cysteine and the closing phenylalanine or tryptophan. A D gene is named only where the DNA matches it firmly. The size field is filled for only some rows; it gives once, few, many or a size class.

V	size	J	D	CDR3	DNA
TRBV11-2	NA	TRBJ2-7	TRBD1	CASRGTDPYEQYF	TGTGCCAGTAGGGGGACAGACCCTTACGAGCAGTACTTC
TRBV6-5	NA	TRBJ1-1	NA	CASSSDRANTEAFF	TGTGCCAGCAGTTCCGACAGAGCGAACACTGAAGCTTTCTTT
TRBV7-8	once	TRBJ2-1	TRBD2	CASSPRRVAGTINRGNEQFF	TGTGCCAGCAGCCCTCGCCGAGTAGCGGGAACTATAAATCGTGGTAATGAGCAGTTCTTC
TRBV5-1	NA	TRBJ1-3	NA	CASHEGSGNTIYF	TGCGCCAGCCACGAGGGCTCTGGAAACACCATATATTTT
TRBV6-1	NA	TRBJ2-2	TRBD1	CASSEVGGGTGELFF	TGTGCCAGCAGTGAAGTAGGGGGCGGCACCGGGGAGCTGTTTTTT
TRBV30	NA	TRBJ1-3	NA	CAWSVKGTGNTIYF	TGTGCCTGGAGTGTTAAGGGGACTGGAAACACCATATATTTT
TRBV28	NA	TRBJ1-1	TRBD1	CASRDRGGTEAFF	TGTGCCAGCAGGGACAGGGGTGGCACTGAAGCTTTCTTT
TRBV7-9	few	TRBJ1-4	TRBD1	CASSLGGWEKLFF	TGTGCCAGCAGCCTAGGGGGCTGGGAAAAACTGTTTTTT
TRBV30	few	TRBJ2-1	TRBD2	CAWSVGASGTRKRGFF	TGTGCCTGGAGTGTAGGGGCTAGCGGGACCCGTAAGAGGGGGTTCTTC
TRBV7-2	NA	TRBJ1-1	NA	CASSSIRQYEAFF	TGTGCCAGCAGCTCCATACGACAGTATGAAGCTTTCTTT
TRBV21-1	NA	TRBJ1-1	NA	CASSKDPGECMHTEAFF	TGTGCCAGCAGCAAAGATCCGGGGGAGTGTATGCACACTGAAGCTTTCTTT
TRBV6-5	few	TRBJ2-7	TRBD2	CASSYGTSAYEQYF	TGTGCCAGCAGTTACGGGACTAGCGCCTACGAGCAGTACTTC
TRBV9	NA	TRBJ1-4	TRBD1	CASSAWDRGILREKLFF	TGTGCCAGCAGCGCCTGGGACAGGGGGATTCTGCGTGAAAAACTGTTTTTT
TRBV27	NA	TRBJ1-5	NA	CASSSSYSGTANQPQHF	TGTGCCAGCAGTTCCTCGTATTCCGGGACTGCCAATCAGCCCCAGCATTTT
TRBV6-5	few	TRBJ1-2	TRBD1	CASSYGQGTLYTF	TGTGCCAGCAGTTACGGACAGGGGACCCTATACACCTTC
TRBV9	once	TRBJ2-2	TRBD2	CASSTPIAGGPTGELFF	TGTGCCAGCAGCACACCTATAGCGGGGGGGCCCACCGGGGAGCTGTTTTTT
TRBV21-1	NA	TRBJ2-4	NA	CASSKGQVKTKNIQYF	TGTGCCAGCAGCAAGGGACAGGTTAAAACCAAAAACATTCAGTACTTC
TRBV27	NA	TRBJ1-5	TRBD1	CASSFIGGTGGQPQHF	TGTGCCAGCAGTTTTATCGGGGGGACAGGGGGTCAGCCCCAGCATTTT
TRBV7-9	NA	TRBJ1-4	NA	CATQDKNEKLFF	TGTGCCACCCAGGACAAAAATGAAAAACTGTTTTTT
TRBV9	NA	TRBJ2-1	NA	CASSVATGSSVSYNEQFF	TGTGCCAGCAGCGTAGCTACGGGGTCTTCAGTCTCCTACAATGAGCAGTTCTTC
TRBV6-5	NA	TRBJ2-7	TRBD1	CASSKGGTGSYEQYF	TGTGCCAGCAGCAAGGGTGGGACAGGGTCCTACGAGCAGTACTTC
TRBV2	NA	TRBJ1-1	NA	CASTRAEAFF	TGTGCCAGCACCAGGGCCGAAGCTTTCTTT
TRBV30	NA	TRBJ1-2	NA	CAWHPLRDSTSPGRGYTF	TGTGCCTGGCATCCCCTTCGGGACTCTACTTCTCCTGGTCGTGGCTACACCTTC
TRBV27	NA	TRBJ2-7	TRBD2	CASTTPRGESAYEQYF	TGTGCCAGCACCACCCCCCGGGGGGAGAGCGCCTACGAGCAGTACTTC
TRBV9	once	TRBJ2-3	NA	CASSLMDISGTDTQYF	TGTGCCAGCAGTCTTATGGACATTTCGGGCACAGATACGCAGTATTTT
TRBV5-1	few	TRBJ2-3	TRBD1	CASSSQGVTDTQYF	TGCGCCAGCAGCTCGCAGGGGGTCACAGATACGCAGTATTTT
TRBV6-5	NA	TRBJ1-2	TRBD1	CASSPTGVPYGYTF	TGTGCCAGCAGCCCTACAGGGGTCCCCTATGGCTACACCTTC
TRBV11-3	NA	TRBJ2-7	TRBD1	CASSNLPGQGLNEQYF	TGTGCCAGCAGCAACTTACCGGGACAGGGTTTAAACGAGCAGTACTTC
TRBV5-6	NA	TRBJ2-7	NA	CASSLGAPTYEQYF	TGTGCCAGCAGCTTGGGGGCACCTACCTACGAGCAGTACTTC
TRBV30	NA	TRBJ2-1	TRBD2	CAWVLAGGYNEQFF	TGTGCCTGGGTACTAGCGGGAGGGTACAATGAGCAGTTCTTC
TRBV5-4	NA	TRBJ1-6	TRBD1	CASSYPGTAYNSPLHF	TGTGCCAGCAGCTACCCCGGGACAGCTTATAATTCACCCCTCCACTTT
TRBV5-1	NA	TRBJ1-1	NA	CASSLVGGKEVNTEAFF	TGCGCCAGCAGCTTGGTCGGGGGGAAAGAGGTGAACACTGAAGCTTTCTTT
TRBV7-2	NA	TRBJ2-7	TRBD1	CASSLDRTGEQYF	TGTGCCAGCAGCTTGGACAGGACGGGAGAGCAGTACTTC
TRBV27	NA	TRBJ2-7	NA	CASSTGYSYEQYF	TGTGCCAGCAGCACAGGTTATTCCTACGAGCAGTACTTC
TRBV5-1	NA	TRBJ1-2	NA	CASSLLGPSTSYTF	TGCGCCAGCAGCCTGTTGGGGCCTTCGACGAGCTACACCTTC
TRBV7-3	few	TRBJ1-6	NA	CASSLDSSYNSPLHF	TGTGCCAGCAGCTTAGACAGCTCCTATAATTCACCCCTCCACTTT
TRBV19	once	TRBJ2-2	TRBD2	CASSRLAGNTGELFF	TGTGCCAGTAGCAGACTAGCGGGGAACACCGGGGAGCTGTTTTTT